Below are 7 T cell receptor beta chains sequenced from a single sample in a study of cytomegalovirus exposure and HLA in healthy donors. Both 60 Vbeta primers and 13 Jbeta primers went into the PCR. Assay used: immunoSEQ multiplex PCR; TCRdb lists only in-frame clones, some missing. This table has more than 120,000 clones, around 78% appearing once. Sequencing was done on a sample of PBMCs. The source of these receptors is a woman aged 40 to 50 in good health and CMV-seropositive.

The chain links TRBV19 to TRBJ1-1, with unresolved D. The V end lost 5 bases, the J end lost 0 bases, and 7 bases lay between the germline ends. CDR1 is LNHDA, CDR2 SQIVND, per germline (reference sequence). This CDR3 region has 13 residues. This CDR3 reads CASSFGMNTEAFF. DNA for the CDR3: TGTGCCAGTAGTTTTGGCATGAACACTGAAGCTTTCTTT.

CDR3 nucleotides: TGTGCCATCAGGGGACAGGATTCCTCCTACGAGCAGTACTTC. Amino acids: CAIRGQDSSYEQYF. V usage is TRBV10-3 and J usage is TRBJ2-7; TRBD1 matches 8 bases. After removal of 6 bases from V and 0 bases from J, the junction contained 4 bases not matched to a gene. The CDR3 covers 14 residues. Germline V gene sequence: CDR1 ENHRY, CDR2 SYGVKD.

This clone was detected once. This chain uses TRBV9 with TRBJ2-7, with 14 bases fitting TRBD2. This CDR3 comprises 16 residues. Looked up from germline, CDR1 is SGDLS and CDR2 is YYNGEE. V shed 0 bases, J shed 3 bases, and the junction held 2 bases outside the gene matches. For the CDR3, the DNA is TGTGCCAGCAGCGTAGGAGGGACTAGCGGGAGCTACGAGCAGTACTTC. This gives the protein CASSVGGTSGSYEQYF.

V is TRBV27 and J is TRBJ2-2, with D possibly matching TRBD2 (6 bases). The CDR3 sequence is 16 residues long. V shed 8 bases and J shed 1 base, with 17 bases lying between them. Germline CDR1 is MNHEY and CDR2 is SMNVEV (reference sequence). This chain's CDR3 is CASGRREPLNTGELFF. The CDR3 region has the DNA TGTGCCAGCGGACGACGGGAGCCCCTGAACACCGGGGAGCTGTTTTTT.

V and J are TRBV6-1 and TRBJ2-2; weak D call: TRBD2 (5 bases). The CDR3 has 13 amino acids. Deletions cut 5 bases from V and 4 bases from J, with 8 bases between. Germline loops: CDR1 MNHNS, CDR2 SASEGT. The CDR3 bases are TGTGCCAGCAGTTCGGACTTCACCGGGGAGCTGTTTTTT. Translated: CASSSDFTGELFF.

This clone was seen a single time. The chain uses TRBV7-9 and TRBJ2-2, with TRBD1 as a possible D gene (5 bases). Germline CDR1 is SEHNR and CDR2 is FQNEAQ (reference sequence). V lost 2 bases, J lost 1 base, and 14 bases lay in between. This CDR3 is built from 17 residues. The DNA for the CDR3 is TGTGCCAGCAGCTTAAGAAACTACGGACAGAACACCGGGGAGCTGTTTTTT. Its protein is CASSLRNYGQNTGELFF.

The chain recombines TRBV19 with TRBJ2-1; possibly TRBD2 for D (6 bases). Trimming cost V 3 bases and J 8 bases, with 17 bases left between them. This CDR3 contains 15 residues. Germline CDR1 is LNHDA and CDR2 is SQIVND (reference sequence). DNA for the CDR3: TGTGCCAGTAGTATGACCGGGACTCTCAGCTATGAGCAGTTCTTC. Its protein product is CASSMTGTLSYEQFF.